The 12 T cell receptor beta chains below all came from one sample that was sequenced in a study of cytotoxic CD8 clonotypes in ibrutinib-treated CLL. Using immunoSEQ multiplex PCR, the repertoire was profiled, and TCRdb retains in-frame clones only, with some absent. Found here are more than 150,000 clones, over 55% of them singletons; the top ten hold around an eighth. The sample was PBMCs, taken after 24 months of ibrutinib treatment. Receptors originate from a human donor with chronic lymphocytic leukemia.

This rearrangement joins TRBV18 to TRBJ2-7, with D possibly TRBD1 on 5 matching bases. With 2 bases removed from V and 4 bases from J, the gap between germline ends came to 15 bases. The CDR3 has 15 residues. Germline CDR1 KGHSH, CDR2 LQKENI. CDR3 sequence: CASSPSIRAEYEQYF. The CDR3 DNA sequence: TGTGCCAGCTCACCATCTATCAGGGCAGAATACGAGCAGTACTTC. The full variable domain, in which reference TRBV18 and TRBJ2-7 provide the parts outside the CDR3, is NAGVMQNPRHLVRRRGQEARLRCSPMKGHSHVYWYRQLPEEGLKFMVYLQKENIIDESGMPKERFSAEFPKEGPSILRIQQVVRGDSAAYFCASSPSIRAEYEQYFGPGTRLTVT.

This chain connects TRBV4-1 to TRBJ2-7; D is uncertain. The germline CDR1 and CDR2 sequences are MGHRA and YSYEKL. Trimming removed 0 bases from V and 0 bases from J, with 18 bases in between. This CDR3 is built from 18 residues. DNA of the CDR3: TGCGCCAGCAGCCAAGATCCCGTAGCCGGGCCCAGCTCCTACGAGCAGTACTTC. Protein product: CASSQDPVAGPSSYEQYF.

This chain joins TRBV19 and TRBJ2-7; D gene unclear. CDR1 and CDR2 from the germline V gene are LNHDA and SQIVND (reference sequence). The V end was cut by 9 bases, the J end by 1 base, with 16 bases between. This CDR3 comprises 14 residues. The CDR3 nucleotides are TGTGCCAGCAGGACCGACTGGGCTTCCTACGAGCAGTACTTC. Its translation is CASRTDWASYEQYF.

The sample holds a few counts of this clone. The chain joins TRBV6-5 to TRBJ1-3; perhaps TRBD1 as D (6 bases). The CDR3 sequence is 16 residues long. The V end was cut by 2 bases, the J end by 1 base, with 12 bases between. Germline CDR1 MNHEY, CDR2 SVGAGI. DNA for the CDR3: TGTGCCAGCAGTTACGGGCTAGGGGGGTCTGGAAACACCATATATTTT. Translated: CASSYGLGGSGNTIYF.

This chain connects TRBV6-5 to TRBJ1-1, with no clear D. The CDR3 loop spans 12 amino acids. Trimming pared 6 bases from V and 8 bases from J, leaving 13 bases between. Germline lookup yields CDR1 MNHEY and CDR2 SVGAGI. CDR3 coding DNA: TGTGCCAGCAGCACGAGGCAGGAAGAAGCTTTCTTT. This gives the protein CASSTRQEEAFF.

The chain carries TRBV30 and TRBJ1-5; D is ambiguous. The CDR3 runs to 13 residues. Trimming took off 1 base at V and 3 bases at J, with 7 bases between the two ends. Germline-derived CDR1 and CDR2 are GTSNPN and SVGIG (reference sequence). CDR3 sequence reads: CAWSDRFNQPQHF. CDR3 DNA: TGTGCCTGGAGTGACAGATTCAATCAGCCCCAGCATTTT.

This rearrangement joins TRBV2 to TRBJ2-4; D is possibly TRBD2 (6 bases). From germline, CDR1 is SNHLY and CDR2 FYNNEI. V lost 8 bases and J lost 0, with 8 bases in between. The length of the CDR3 is 13 residues. The DNA of the CDR3 is TGTGCCAGCTGGGGACTAGCCAAAAACATTCAGTACTTC. Translated: CASWGLAKNIQYF.

This chain links TRBV5-1 with TRBJ2-5; no reliable D call. The CDR3 is made up of 11 amino acids. Deletions cut 6 bases from V and 5 bases from J, with 8 bases between. Germline V gene data show CDR1 as SGHRS and CDR2 as YFSETQ. The CDR3 reads CASMSRETQYF. The CDR3 DNA reads as TGCGCCAGCATGTCGCGGGAGACCCAGTACTTC.

The genes are TRBV5-4 and TRBJ2-2, with unresolved D. V lost 5 bases and J lost 7, with 12 bases in between. Germline V gene sequence: CDR1 SGHNT, CDR2 YYREEE (reference sequence). The CDR3 covers 13 residues. CDR3 residues: CASSWTAGGELFF. The CDR3 DNA follows: TGTGCCAGCAGTTGGACCGCTGGCGGGGAGCTGTTTTTT.

The J gene is TRBJ2-2, the V gene TRBV7-2; TRBD1 aligns across 7 bases. The CDR3 covers 15 residues. With 6 bases clipped from V and 1 base from J, the junction kept 5 bases outside the gene matches. CDR1 is SGHTA and CDR2 is FQGNSA in the germline V gene. The CDR3 DNA follows: TGTGCCAGCAGTCAGGACAGGTTGAACACCGGGGAGCTGTTTTTT. Its protein is CASSQDRLNTGELFF.

The rearrangement uses TRBV27 and TRBJ2-1; D is unclear. Trimming cost V 6 bases and J 5 bases, with 14 bases left between them. The CDR3 covers 14 residues. The V gene's germline CDR1 is MNHEY and CDR2 SMNVEV (reference sequence). The CDR3 here is CASRRRSENNEQFF. CDR3 nucleotides: TGTGCCAGCAGGAGGCGTTCGGAAAACAATGAGCAGTTCTTC.

The gene calls are TRBV9 and TRBJ2-6; no clear D. Trimming took off 3 bases at V and 1 base at J, with 5 bases between the two ends. Germline CDR1 SGDLS, CDR2 YYNGEE. The CDR3 is made up of 14 amino acids. The CDR3 sequence is CASSGTSGANVLTF. The CDR3 DNA reads TGTGCCAGCAGCGGGACGTCTGGGGCCAACGTCCTGACTTTC.